This T cell receptor beta chain appears in the sequencing data of a study of T cells in Graves' hyperthyroidism and ophthalmopathy. TCR beta CDR3 regions were amplified from RNA. An initial round of RT-PCR targeting the TCR CDR3 relied on the HTBI primer set. TCRdb re-called the multiplex PCR reads through MiXCR, storing one row per CDR3 protein. Among about 210,000 distinct CDR3 sequences listed, 17% were seen once. The hyperthyroidism patients had all been newly diagnosed, and their disease duration was under 2 months. Their ages ranged from 18 to 65 years. This clonotype showed up many times. Its antigen is unidentified. General study findings and limits: Stable hyperthyroidism was separated from ophthalmopathy by a model based on 13 V-J features.

Sequences were obtained from blood. The sequence was collected from a man over 45 with Graves' hyperthyroidism.

The CDR3 coding sequence is TGTGCCAGCTCACGTGACCAGGACACAGATACGCAGTATTTT. Translating gives CASSRDQDTDTQYF. The J gene is TRBJ2-3, the V gene TRBV18; no clear D gene. Germline assignment: CDR1 KGHSH and CDR2 LQKENI. V dropped 4 bases and J dropped 2 bases, with 10 bases sitting between them. CDR3 length: 14 amino acids.